Included here is one T cell receptor (beta chain) sequence, with context. The data derive from a study of cytomegalovirus exposure and HLA in healthy donors. The PCR used 60 Vbeta and 13 Jbeta primers. Sequenced by immunoSEQ multiplex PCR; TCRdb stores in-frame clones only, minus some. The sample holds 95,000 to 150,000 clones; nearly 80% are singletons and the top ten take about 3.3%. The CDR3 sequence is 14 residues long. The V end was cut by 4 bases, the J end by 1 base, with 10 bases between. Per the germline V gene, CDR1 is SGHTA and CDR2 is FQGNSA. The sequenced material came from PBMCs. The chain has TRBV7-2 and TRBJ1-1; weak D call: TRBD1 (6 bases). This TCR was recovered from a woman aged 25 to 45 in good health and CMV-seropositive. The CDR3, as DNA: TGTGCCAGCAGCTGGGGACACCCGAACACTGAAGCTTTCTTT. Residues: CASSWGHPNTEAFF.